These 7 T cell receptor beta chains share one sample of origin, sequenced in a study of cytomegalovirus exposure and HLA in healthy donors. Primers included in the PCR were 60 Vbeta and 13 Jbeta primers. Sequencing used immunoSEQ multiplex PCR; TCRdb keeps in-frame clones, though not all of them. The sample has approximately 35,000 clones; 84% are singletons. The sequenced material came from PBMCs. The receptors originated from a woman between 18 and 29 years old in good health and CMV-seronegative.

The genes are TRBV7-9 and TRBJ2-5; no definite D call. V lost 7 bases and J lost 2, with 5 bases in between. The germline V gene encodes CDR1 SEHNR and CDR2 FQNEAQ (reference sequence). The CDR3 extends over 11 amino acids. CDR3 sequence: CASTRQETQYF. CDR3 nucleotides: TGTGCCAGCACCCGTCAAGAGACCCAGTACTTC.

The chain employs TRBV19 and TRBJ2-7; the D gene is possibly TRBD1 (6 bases). V lost 5 bases and J lost 5, with 13 bases in between. CDR1 is LNHDA and CDR2 is SQIVND in the germline V gene (reference sequence). The CDR3 sequence is 13 residues long. This CDR3 is CASSSRGTDEQYF. CDR3 coding DNA: TGTGCCAGTAGTTCCAGGGGTACCGACGAGCAGTACTTC. Supplemented by reference TRBV19 and TRBJ2-7, the full variable domain reads DGGITQSPKYLFRKEGQNVTLSCEQNLNHDAMYWYRQDPGQGLRLIYYSQIVNDFQKGDIAEGYSVSREKKESFPLTVTSAQKNPTAFYLCASSSRGTDEQYFGPGTRLTVT.

This chain uses TRBV19 with TRBJ2-7; 7 bases are a match to TRBD2. Germline V CDR1 and CDR2: LNHDA, SQIVND (reference sequence). Trimming cost V 2 bases and J 7 bases; bases outside gene matches: 11. CDR3 length: 15 amino acids. This CDR3 is CASSISPSGREEQYF. The CDR3 nucleotides are TGTGCCAGTAGTATATCTCCTAGCGGCCGAGAGGAGCAGTACTTC.

V and J are TRBV6-6 and TRBJ1-5; D is possibly TRBD1 (5 bases). The germline V gene encodes CDR1 MNHNY and CDR2 SVGAGI (reference sequence). The CDR3 contains 14 residues. V lost 5 bases to trimming and J lost 1 base, with 9 bases between them. The CDR3 DNA is TGTGCCAGCAGTAATCGACAGAGCAATCAGCCCCAGCATTTT. This codes for CASSNRQSNQPQHF.

This clone showed up just once. The V and J genes are TRBV25-1 and TRBJ1-5; 7 nucleotides match TRBD1. Trimming at V came to 2 bases and at J to 4 bases, leaving 8 bases not matched to a gene. This CDR3 comprises 16 residues. Germline-derived CDR1 and CDR2 are MGHDK and SYGVNS. CDR3 sequence reads: CASSEEGAGVNQPQHF. Here the CDR3 DNA reads TGTGCCAGCAGTGAAGAGGGGGCCGGGGTTAATCAGCCCCAGCATTTT. The complete variable domain, with remaining parts taken from reference TRBV25-1 and TRBJ1-5, reads EADIYQTPRYLVIGTGKKITLECSQTMGHDKMYWYQQDPGMELHLIHYSYGVNSTEKGDLSSESTVSRIRTEHFPLTLESARPSHTSQYLCASSEEGAGVNQPQHFGDGTRLSIL.

V usage is TRBV5-4 and J usage is TRBJ2-7; 13 bases line up with TRBD2. This CDR3 has 18 amino acids. Germline V gene data show CDR1 as SGHNT and CDR2 as YYREEE (reference sequence). The V segment lost 4 bases and the J segment 3 bases; nucleotides outside the gene matches: 13. The CDR3 nucleotides read TGTGCCAGCAGCCCCGGGACTAGCGGGGACGAGGCCTTCTACGAGCAGTACTTC. Protein product: CASSPGTSGDEAFYEQYF.

The genes are TRBV2 and TRBJ1-1; D uncertain. The germline V and J ends were trimmed by 3 bases and 6 bases, with 8 bases remaining between them. This CDR3 spans 12 amino acids. Germline V gene sequence: CDR1 SNHLY, CDR2 FYNNEI. CDR3 nucleotides: TGTGCCAGCAGTGATAGTTTGGCTGAAGCTTTCTTT. It encodes CASSDSLAEAFF.